This T cell receptor beta chain is from a study of blood T cell repertoires in COVID-19 (dated by TCRdb to the early 2020s). The study in broad terms: Samples from collaborators originated in the United States, Italy and Spain and spanned both the acute and convalescent phases of COVID-19. The prospective study material was composed of cDNA or gDNA derived from T cells, B-cell-depleted T cells, or PBMCs. Subjects who had been exposed to COVID-19, were actively infected with it, or had recovered from it provided the deeply sampled blood TCRbeta repertoires that made up the dataset. The repertoires were released in a freely available public database intended as a resource for research on the immune response to SARS-CoV-2. Samples were obtained from the ongoing ImmuneRACE study (first 160 participants) and from 1,254 subjects provided by 6 global collaborators. Nearly every sample came with metadata listing a de-identified subject ID, COVID-19 status, age in years and sex. Where available, HLA class I and class II types were taken from metadata supplied by the sample provider and were not determined by assay-based typing. Broad study findings and their caveats: The quantity of clinical and demographic metadata differed by source and by participant and was supplied without curation.

One collaborating source in Seattle enrolled patients while the patients were actively infected and followed the patients over time throughout the course of disease. Each collaborating institution followed its own protocols to collect whole blood in K2EDTA tubes. For TCRbeta analysis, collaborators shipped samples in one of three forms: frozen whole blood, isolated PBMCs, or DNA extracted from either of those sample types. Counted from cysteine to phenylalanine, this CDR3 has 12 amino acids. The CDR3 DNA has 36 bases and is translated from base 1. Relative to germline, V is missing 8 bases and J is missing 5 bases, with 9 bases of the junction outside any gene match. CDR1 SQVTM and CDR2 ANQGSEA were looked up in the germline V gene. Remarks on this clone: Its antigen has not been determined. Base qualities are missing; no much larger clone stands one base away.

TCRbeta CDR3 regions were amplified from genomic DNA using the immunoSEQ Assay, a bias-controlled multiplex PCR. The study's processing was this. Nucleated cell counts per sample were estimated from amplification of reference gene primers within the assay. To quantify the absolute abundance of each unique TCRbeta CDR3 rearrangement, sequence reads were collapsed and filtered. For each sample, productive Simpson clonality was calculated as the square root of Simpson's diversity index across productive rearrangements. TCRdb limited this immuneACCESS table to in-frame rearrangements with V and J called. A share of clones is missing; checked studies link under half to unresolved V genes, and the rest is unexplained. That table furnishes V, J and clone size, whereas the DNA furnished D and trimming. This sample holds some 240,000 clones; 92% were observed only once. Around 0.84% of the sample comes from the top ten.

In this chain, TRBV29-1 is recombined with TRBJ2-7; 7 of the junction bases match TRBD1. The TCR sequence derives from a man aged 55 to 70 with COVID-19, enrolled during active disease. Sequencing input: peripheral blood. The bases are TGCAGCCTGAAGACAGGGTCCCACGAGCAGTACTTC. It translates as CSLKTGSHEQYF.